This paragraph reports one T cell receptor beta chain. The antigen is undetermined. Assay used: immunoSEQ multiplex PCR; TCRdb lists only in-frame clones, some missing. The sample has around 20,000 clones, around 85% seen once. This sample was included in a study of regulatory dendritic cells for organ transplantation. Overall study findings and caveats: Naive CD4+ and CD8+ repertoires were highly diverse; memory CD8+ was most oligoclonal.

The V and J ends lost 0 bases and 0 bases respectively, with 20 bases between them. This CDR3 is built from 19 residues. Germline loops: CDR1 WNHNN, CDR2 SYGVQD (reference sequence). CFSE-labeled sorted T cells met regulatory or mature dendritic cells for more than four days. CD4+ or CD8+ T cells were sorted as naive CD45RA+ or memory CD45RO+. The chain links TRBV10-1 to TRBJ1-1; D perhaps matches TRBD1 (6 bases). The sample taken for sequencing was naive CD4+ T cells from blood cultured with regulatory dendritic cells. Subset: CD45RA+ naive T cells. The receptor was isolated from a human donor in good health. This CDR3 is CASSESKSTGQTMNTEAFF. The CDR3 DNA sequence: TGCGCCAGCAGTGAGTCAAAATCGACAGGACAAACAATGAACACTGAAGCTTTCTTT.